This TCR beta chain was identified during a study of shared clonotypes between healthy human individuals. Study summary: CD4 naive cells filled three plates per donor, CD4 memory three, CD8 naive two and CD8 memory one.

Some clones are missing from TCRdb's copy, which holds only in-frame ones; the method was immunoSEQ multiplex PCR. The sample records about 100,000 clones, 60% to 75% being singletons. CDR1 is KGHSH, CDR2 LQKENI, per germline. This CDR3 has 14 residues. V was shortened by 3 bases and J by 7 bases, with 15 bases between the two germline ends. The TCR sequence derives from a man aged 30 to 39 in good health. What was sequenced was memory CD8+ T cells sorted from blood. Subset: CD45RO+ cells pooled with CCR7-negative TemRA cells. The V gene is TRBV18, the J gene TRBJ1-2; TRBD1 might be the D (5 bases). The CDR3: CASSPPEGTRGYTF. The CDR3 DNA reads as TGTGCCAGCTCACCGCCGGAGGGGACTCGTGGCTACACCTTC.